The 8 T cell receptor beta chains reported below all come from one sample, sequenced in a study of blood T cells in healthy people across ages. Then a second PCR, running about 6 to 12 cycles, was carried out with a sample-barcoded 5' primer and a J-beta primer mix. TCRdb itself ran the 5' RACE reads through MiXCR, one entry per CDR3 protein. The top ten clones hold 22% of a sample with 700,000 or so distinct CDR3 sequences, 20% to 25% of them seen once. Sequencing was done on a sample of blood. These receptor sequences come from a man between 70 and 80 years old in good health.

The gene calls are TRBV7-9 and TRBJ2-1, with D perhaps TRBD1 (6 bases). V was trimmed by 5 bases and J by 3 bases, leaving 14 bases between them. CDR1 is SEHNR and CDR2 is FQNEAQ in the germline V gene (reference sequence). The CDR3 is made up of 15 amino acids. The CDR3 protein is CASSRFQGIYNEQFF. The CDR3 nucleotides read TGTGCCAGCAGCCGCTTCCAGGGGATCTACAATGAGCAGTTCTTC.

This clonotype has a handful of counts. CDR3 residues: CASSAAGEAFF. The DNA of the CDR3 is TGTGCCAGCAGCGCTGCGGGGGAAGCTTTCTTT. The rearrangement uses TRBV6-6 and TRBJ1-1, with D unclear. Germline V gene sequence: CDR1 MNHNY, CDR2 SVGAGI (reference sequence). Trimming removed 6 bases from V and 8 bases from J, with 10 bases in between. The CDR3 has 11 residues.

This clonotype was seen a handful of times. This chain connects TRBV2 to TRBJ2-5; 7 nucleotides line up with TRBD1. The germline V gene encodes CDR1 SNHLY and CDR2 FYNNEI. The CDR3 has 13 amino acids. V shed 7 bases, J shed 2 bases, and the junction held 4 bases outside the gene matches. CDR3 nucleotides: TGTGCCAGCAACAGGGGACGACAAGAGACCCAGTACTTC. Residues: CASNRGRQETQYF.

V gene TRBV7-2 combines with J gene TRBJ1-2; no clear D. This CDR3 has 14 residues. V was shortened by 1 base and J by 3 bases, with 9 bases between the two germline ends. CDR1 and CDR2 from the germline V gene are SGHTA and FQGNSA. The CDR3 reads CASSLDGLDYGYTF. For the CDR3, the DNA is TGTGCCAGCAGCTTAGACGGGTTGGACTATGGCTACACCTTC.

The chain combines TRBV29-1 with TRBJ2-3; the D gene is possibly TRBD2 (5 bases). The CDR3 is made up of 14 amino acids. V shed 4 bases and J shed 1 base, with 12 bases lying between them. Germline V gene sequence: CDR1 SQVTM, CDR2 ANQGSEA. Written as DNA, the CDR3 is TGCAGCGTTGGTGAGCGGAGACGCACAGATACGCAGTATTTT. The encoded protein is CSVGERRRTDTQYF.

This chain uses TRBV5-1 with TRBJ2-3; possibly TRBD2 for D (5 bases). V lost 0 bases and J lost 0, with 11 bases in between. From germline, CDR1 is SGHRS and CDR2 YFSETQ. This CDR3 comprises 16 residues. The CDR3 loop is CASSLDGDSSTDTQYF. The CDR3 DNA is TGCGCCAGCAGCTTGGACGGGGATTCAAGCACAGATACGCAGTATTTT.

This clonotype was counted a few times. The rearrangement uses TRBV2 and TRBJ1-1; D unclear. The CDR3 length is 14 residues. V lost 2 bases, J lost 0 bases, and 7 bases lay in between. Germline V gene sequence: CDR1 SNHLY, CDR2 FYNNEI. CDR3 DNA sequence: TGTGCCAGCAGTGAAAGCAGGATGAACACTGAAGCTTTCTTT. Translation: CASSESRMNTEAFF.

The DNA of the CDR3 is TGTGCCAGCAGCGGAGAACGGAGCTCCTATAATTCACCCCTCCACTTT. Its translation: CASSGERSSYNSPLHF. The chain has TRBV7-8 and TRBJ1-6; D not resolved. This CDR3 region has 16 residues. V was cut by 5 bases and J by 0 bases, with 11 bases left in between. Germline loops: CDR1 SGHVS, CDR2 FQNEAQ.